Listed here are 14 T cell receptor beta chains from one sample, sequenced in a study of blood T cell repertoires in COVID-19. Using immunoSEQ multiplex PCR, the repertoire was profiled, and TCRdb retains in-frame clones only, with some absent. There are about 260,000 clones in the sample; roughly 90% occur only once, and 4% lies in the top ten. Sequencing was performed on peripheral blood. Every receptor here comes from a man in his fifties or sixties who had recovered from COVID-19.

The gene calls are TRBV24-1 and TRBJ2-3; 8 bases are shared with TRBD2. Germline V gene data show CDR1 as KGHDR and CDR2 as SFDVKD. Trimming took 3 bases from V and 4 from J; bases not matched to a gene: 2. The CDR3 has 14 residues. In DNA, the CDR3 is TGTGCCACCAGTGATCCGGGGGGGCCAGATACGCAGTATTTT. Translation gives CATSDPGGPDTQYF.

The V call is TRBV6-1, the J call TRBJ2-2; TRBD2 matches 7 bases. Trimming cost V 2 bases and J 5 bases; bases outside gene matches: 5. Germline V gives CDR1 MNHNS, CDR2 SASEGT. This CDR3 region has 15 residues. The CDR3 region has the DNA TGTGCCAGCAGTGAATTGGGGGGGAAGACCGGGGAGCTGTTTTTT. Residues: CASSELGGKTGELFF.

The V and J genes are TRBV4-2 and TRBJ1-4; D possibly corresponds to TRBD1 (6 bases). V lost 3 bases to trimming and J lost 4 bases, with 9 bases between them. Germline CDR1 reads LGHNA; CDR2 reads YNFKEQ. The CDR3 spans 14 residues. In DNA, the CDR3 is TGTGCCAGCAGCCACTTGGACAGTAATGAAAAACTGTTTTTT. Amino acids: CASSHLDSNEKLFF.

The gene calls are TRBV6-2 or TRBV6-3 and TRBJ2-3; 11 bases align to TRBD2. Unmatched junction bases numbered 8, after V lost 4 bases and J lost 5 bases. Germline V gene sequence: CDR1 MNHEY, CDR2 SVGEGT. There are 16 residues in the CDR3. CDR3 residues: CASSFLAGGPEDTQYF. The CDR3 DNA reads as TGTGCCAGCAGTTTTTTAGCGGGGGGGCCGGAAGATACGCAGTATTTT.

This chain joins TRBV18 and TRBJ2-1; no clear D. CDR3 length: 12 residues. From germline, CDR1 is KGHSH and CDR2 LQKENI. V lost 0 bases to trimming and J lost 12 bases, with 9 bases between them. Here the CDR3 DNA reads TGTGCCAGCTCACCACCGAGACTCGGGCAGTTCTTC. It specifies CASSPPRLGQFF.

The chain recombines TRBV5-1 with TRBJ1-2; 9 bases fit TRBD1. The CDR3 is made up of 12 amino acids. CDR1 is SGHRS and CDR2 is YFSETQ in the germline V gene. V gave up 3 bases and J gave up 8 bases; unmatched junction bases: 2. In DNA, the CDR3 is TGCGCCAGCAGCTGGGACAGGGACGGCTACACCTTC. Its translation is CASSWDRDGYTF.

V usage is TRBV5-1 and J usage is TRBJ1-2; TRBD1 agrees at 7 bases. The V gene end was trimmed by 4 bases and the J gene end by 4 bases; junction bases not matched to a gene: 10. The germline V gene encodes CDR1 SGHRS and CDR2 YFSETQ. The CDR3 covers 15 residues. CDR3: CASSPEGRQGYGYTF. CDR3 DNA sequence: TGCGCCAGCAGCCCGGAGGGGAGACAGGGCTATGGCTACACCTTC.

This chain joins TRBV28 and TRBJ1-5, with D possibly TRBD1 on 5 matching bases. Germline V gene sequence: CDR1 MDHEN, CDR2 SYDVKM. CDR3 length: 17 amino acids. V was shortened by 6 bases and J by 0 bases, with 18 bases between the two germline ends. Here the CDR3 reads CASRFNAGDYSNQPQHF. CDR3 coding DNA: TGTGCCAGCAGGTTCAATGCGGGGGACTATAGCAATCAGCCCCAGCATTTT.

This chain joins TRBV7-3 and TRBJ2-7; D is undetermined. The CDR3 extends over 14 amino acids. Germline CDR1 is SGHTA and CDR2 is FQGTGA. Trimming removed 2 bases at V and 0 bases at J, with 8 bases between. The CDR3 DNA follows: TGTGCCAGCAGCTTAGGAGAGCTCTCCTACGAGCAGTACTTC. Its protein is CASSLGELSYEQYF.

This chain connects TRBV12-3 or TRBV12-4 to TRBJ2-1, with 7 nucleotides matching TRBD2. The CDR3 is 13 residues long. The V and J ends lost 2 bases and 10 bases, in that order; junction bases with no gene match: 5. CDR3 region: CASSLTGEGEQFF. DNA of the CDR3: TGTGCCAGCAGTTTAACGGGGGAGGGCGAGCAGTTCTTC.

The CDR3 DNA reads as TGCGCCAGCAGCACAACGATGGACTATGGCTACACCTTC. Its protein product is CASSTTMDYGYTF. This chain connects TRBV5-1 to TRBJ1-2; D uncertain. The germline V and J ends were trimmed by 4 bases and 3 bases, with 10 bases remaining between them. From germline, CDR1 is SGHRS and CDR2 YFSETQ. The CDR3 spans 13 residues.

This clone was observed a handful of times. The J gene is TRBJ2-1, the V gene TRBV5-1; TRBD2 agrees at 15 bases. This CDR3 has 17 amino acids. The V segment lost 4 bases and the J segment 4 bases; nucleotides outside the gene matches: 6. Germline V lookup: CDR1 SGHRS, CDR2 YFSETQ. The CDR3 bases are TGCGCCAGCAGCGCAGGACTAGCGGGGGGGAATTACAATGAGCAGTTCTTC. Its protein product is CASSAGLAGGNYNEQFF.

The chain is built from TRBV19 and TRBJ2-1; tentatively, D is TRBD2 (5 bases). The length of the CDR3 is 12 residues. Germline V gene sequence: CDR1 LNHDA, CDR2 SQIVND (reference sequence). The V end was cut by 3 bases, the J end by 9 bases, with 9 bases between. This CDR3 reads CASSIGEGEQFF. CDR3 nucleotides: TGTGCCAGTAGTATCGGAGAGGGTGAGCAGTTCTTC.

The chain uses TRBV27 and TRBJ2-2, with 8 bases that match TRBD1. Germline V gives CDR1 MNHEY, CDR2 SMNVEV (reference sequence). The CDR3 is made up of 17 amino acids. The J segment lost 4 bases and the V segment lost 4 bases, leaving 11 bases of the junction unmatched. The CDR3 here is CASSSTTGGRSTGELFF. The CDR3 region has the DNA TGTGCCAGCAGTTCCACCACAGGGGGGAGAAGCACCGGGGAGCTGTTTTTT.